This record looks at one T cell receptor beta chain sequence and its context. The sample comes from a study of blood T cell repertoires in COVID-19. Sequenced by immunoSEQ multiplex PCR; TCRdb stores in-frame clones only, minus some. Among around 290,000 clones, around nine tenths were seen once, and the ten largest hold over 2%. The germline V gene encodes CDR1 MNHEY and CDR2 SVGEGT. The V end was cut by 0 bases, the J end by 3 bases, with 3 bases between. The CDR3 runs 12 residues. The sequencing input was PBMCs or T cells enriched from blood (not recorded which). This sequence joins TRBV6-2 or TRBV6-3 and TRBJ2-7; D remains ambiguous. This TCR came from a woman aged 18-35 years who had recovered from COVID-19. The DNA of the CDR3 is TGTGCCAGCAGTTACTCTAGCTACGAGCAGTACTTC. Translating it yields CASSYSSYEQYF.